Below, 8 T cell receptor beta chains from the same sample are listed, as sequenced in a study of blood T cells in healthy people across ages. Together with a sample-barcoded 5' primer, a J-beta primer mix was included in a second PCR lasting about 7 to 12 cycles. TCRdb redid the calling of the 5' RACE reads with MiXCR, one entry per CDR3 protein. The sample yields about 640,000 distinct CDR3 sequences, approximately 59% seen once. Sequencing used blood. The receptors shown here come from a man in his sixties in good health.

J is TRBJ2-7 and V is TRBV18; TRBD1 matches 10 bases. The germline gives CDR1 KGHSH, CDR2 LQKENI. The CDR3 is 16 residues long. V shed 2 bases, J shed 5 bases, and the junction held 9 bases outside the gene matches. CDR3 bases: TGTGCCAGCTCACCAACCGGGACAGGGGTCACTAACGAGCAGTACTTC. Translation gives CASSPTGTGVTNEQYF.

This clonotype was counted only a few times. The chain uses TRBV5-1 and TRBJ2-1; tentative D call: TRBD1 (5 bases). Germline V CDR1 and CDR2: SGHRS, YFSETQ. The CDR3 extends over 15 amino acids. V dropped 1 base and J dropped 2 bases, with 10 bases sitting between them. DNA of the CDR3: TGCGCCAGCAGCTTGATACAGGACCCCTACAATGAGCAGTTCTTC. Its translation is CASSLIQDPYNEQFF.

The J gene is TRBJ2-5, the V gene TRBV4-2; D is unclear. The V and J ends lost 2 bases and 3 bases respectively, with 1 base between them. Per the germline V gene, CDR1 is LGHNA and CDR2 is YNFKEQ. This CDR3 is 11 amino acids long. CDR3 DNA: TGTGCCAGCAGCCAAAAAGAGACCCAGTACTTC. Encoded protein: CASSQKETQYF.

This chain joins TRBV3-1 and TRBJ1-2, with 8 nucleotides matching TRBD1. After removal of 0 bases from V and 6 bases from J, the junction contained 0 bases not matched to a gene. CDR3 length equals 13 residues. Germline-derived CDR1 and CDR2 are LGHDT and YNNKEL (reference sequence). Written as DNA, the CDR3 is TGTGCCAGCAGCCAAGAGACAGGGGATGGCTACACCTTC. As protein: CASSQETGDGYTF.

CDR3 DNA: TGTGCCAGCAGCTTACGTAGGGCGGGCGAGACCCAGTACTTC. Translation gives CASSLRRAGETQYF. The chain is built from TRBV7-6 and TRBJ2-5, with a possible D match to TRBD2 (5 bases). The CDR3 is 14 amino acids. V lost 2 bases, J lost 5 bases, and 12 bases lay in between. Per the germline V gene, CDR1 is SGHVS and CDR2 is FNYEAQ. The full variable domain, in which reference TRBV7-6 and TRBJ2-5 provide the parts outside the CDR3, is GAGVSQSPRYKVTKRGQDVALRCDPISGHVSLYWYRQALGQGPEFLTYFNYEAQQDKSGLPNDRFSAERPEGSISTLTIQRTEQRDSAMYRCASSLRRAGETQYFGPGTRLLVL.

The chain uses TRBV28 and TRBJ2-7; 9 bases map to TRBD1. Germline-derived CDR1 and CDR2 are MDHEN and SYDVKM. There are 15 residues in the CDR3. With V trimmed by 4 bases and J by 5 bases, 9 bases remained unmatched. As DNA, the CDR3 is TGTGCCAGCAGTTCAACCGGGACAGGGTTTGACGAGCAGTACTTC. Its translation: CASSSTGTGFDEQYF. Filled out from reference TRBV28 and TRBJ2-7, the complete variable domain reads DVKVTQSSRYLVKRTGEKVFLECVQDMDHENMFWYRQDPGLGLRLIYFSYDVKMKEKGDIPEGYSVSREKKERFSLILESASTNQTSMYLCASSSTGTGFDEQYFGPGTRLTVT.

The genes are TRBV20-1 and TRBJ1-1; TRBD1 might be the D (5 bases). V lost 5 bases, J lost 7 bases, and 20 bases lay in between. The CDR3 covers 14 residues. Germline V gives CDR1 DFQATT, CDR2 SNEGSKA (reference sequence). The CDR3 spells CSADRFGGNYEAFF. CDR3 sequence (DNA): TGCAGTGCTGACCGCTTTGGGGGGAATTATGAAGCTTTCTTT.

This clonotype turned up a few times. The chain has TRBV3-1 and TRBJ1-2; the D gene is possibly TRBD1 (6 bases). Germline V gene sequence: CDR1 LGHDT, CDR2 YNNKEL (reference sequence). The CDR3 sequence is 15 residues long. V was pared by 0 bases and J by 7 bases, with 15 bases between. The CDR3 DNA is TGTGCCAGCAGCCAAGAACTTGGCAGGGGTGGTGGCTACACCTTC. This translates into CASSQELGRGGGYTF.